This T cell receptor beta chain appears in the sequencing data of a study of shared clonotypes between healthy human individuals. Genomic DNA of each subset was evenly split across several immunoSEQ plates. Authors' methods: For the immunoSEQ data, sequences were junction-only without quality scores, so filtering differed. Sequencing was performed with immunoSEQ multiplex PCR; in TCRdb, only in-frame clones are kept and a portion is missing. V and J calls plus clone size are reproduced from that table; the DNA served to infer D and trimming. The repertoire holds roughly 2.5 million clones, with 85% to 95% as singletons. General observations from the study: Roughly 5.3% of naive CD4 clonotypes were common to a few donors. Lower generation probabilities were found for non-shared clonotypes than for those shared by all four donors.

This CDR3 comprises 14 residues. V lost 2 bases and J 7 bases, leaving 14 bases between the germline ends. Germline V gene data show CDR1 as LNHDA and CDR2 as SQIVND (reference sequence). A word on this clone: Its antigen is as yet unknown.

The material sequenced was naive CD4+ T cells sorted from blood. The subset: CD45RA+ positively selected. The V call is TRBV19, the J call TRBJ1-1, with D possibly being TRBD1 (6 bases). This TCR derives from a man in his late teens or twenties in good health. DNA of the CDR3: TGTGCCAGTAGTATACGCGGAGGACAGTTTGAAGCTTTCTTT. It yields the protein CASSIRGGQFEAFF.